The source of this TCR beta chain is a study of T-cell reconstitution after alpha-beta-depleted transplantation in children. General study points: Alpha-beta T cells about two months after transplant reportedly derived from several hundred expanded graft clones. A year post-transplant, T-cell counts and diversity derived mostly from newly produced T cells.

In this sample, this clonotype turned up many times. The antigen is undetermined. Germline V gene lookup returns CDR1 DFQATT and CDR2 SNEGSKA (reference sequence). Losses at the gene ends were 3 bases for V and 7 bases for J; bases not matched to a gene: 7. This CDR3 contains 15 residues. Unique molecular identifiers were incorporated when the TCRbeta library was constructed. TCRdb ran MiXCR on the PCR reads and lists one entry per CDR3 protein. The repertoire holds 700,000 to 850,000 distinct CDR3 sequences, with 16% as singletons. V is TRBV20-1 and J is TRBJ2-1; 12 nucleotides match TRBD2. Sequencing was performed on PBMCs, mostly from graft donor cells, taken 360 days after TCRalphabeta/CD19-depleted stem cell transplant. This TCR came from a male patient younger than 18 who had a stem cell transplant for acute lymphoblastic leukemia, so the T cells may come from the graft donor. The CDR3 nucleotides are TGCAGTGCTAGGGCTAGCGGGAGGGTGAGGAATGAGCAGTTCTTC. Amino acids: CSARASGRVRNEQFF.